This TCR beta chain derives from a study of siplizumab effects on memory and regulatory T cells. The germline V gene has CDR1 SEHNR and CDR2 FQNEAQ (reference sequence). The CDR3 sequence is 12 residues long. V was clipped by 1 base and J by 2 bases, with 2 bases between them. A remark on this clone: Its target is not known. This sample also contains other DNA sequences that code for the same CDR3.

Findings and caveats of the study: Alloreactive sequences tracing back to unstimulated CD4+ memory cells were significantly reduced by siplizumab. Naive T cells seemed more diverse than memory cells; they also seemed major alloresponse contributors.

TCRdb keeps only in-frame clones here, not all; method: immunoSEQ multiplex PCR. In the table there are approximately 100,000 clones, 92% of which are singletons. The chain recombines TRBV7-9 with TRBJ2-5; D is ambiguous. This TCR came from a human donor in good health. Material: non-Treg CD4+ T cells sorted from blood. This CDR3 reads CASSLGQETQYF. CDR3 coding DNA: TGTGCCAGCAGCTTAGGGCAAGAGACCCAGTACTTC.